This T cell receptor beta chain originates from a study of blood T cell repertoires in COVID-19. Study-wide background: There were acute and convalescent COVID-19 samples, and they came from the United States, Italy and Spain. T cells, B-cell-depleted T cells, or PBMCs supplied cDNA or gDNA.

This clone was picked up one time. This CDR3 region has 15 residues. In germline, CDR1 is MNHEY, CDR2 SVGAGI. The ends lost 5 bases at V and 9 bases at J; junction bases unmatched: 13. As originally analysed: Amplification with reference gene primers provided the estimates of nucleated cell counts. This table comes from immunoSEQ multiplex PCR, and its TCRdb copy is limited to in-frame clones, with some not included. That table is the source of V, J and clone size, and D and trimming were worked out from the DNA. Seen here are fewer than 500,000 clones, about four fifths observed once, and the top ten hold 1.1%.

This sequence originates from a human donor with acute or convalescent COVID-19. The donor label of this sample is uncertain. This rearrangement joins TRBV6-5 to TRBJ1-3, with TRBD1 matching over 7 bases. The source material was peripheral blood. The CDR3 reads CASSPTGLALGTIYF. CDR3 DNA: TGTGCCAGCAGTCCGACAGGGTTGGCTCTAGGCACCATATATTTT.